This entry concerns a single TCR beta chain. The target of this receptor is not known. One base away there is no much larger clone; base qualities are not given. RNA was extracted using the RNeasy kit, and about 0.45 to 1 ug of the RNA was reverse transcribed with random hexamers. The immunoSEQ multiplex PCR assay, which covers 54 Vbeta and 13 Jbeta segments, was used to amplify TCR beta CDR3 regions. PCR amplification bias was corrected by using a synthetic template baseline for primer optimization and computational correction. Processing in the source paper ran as follows. Reads were assigned to V, D and J genes according to IMGT and analyzed in immunoSEQ Analyzer, with only productive sequences retained. Clonality was computed as one minus Shannon entropy normalized by log2 of the number of productive unique sequences. For each patient and control, public and private clones were evaluated within the 100 most prevalent clones. Clones were defined as Susac-specific when absent from the healthy and MS cohorts, from over a thousand published viral clones and from other ImmuneACCESS disease sequences. TCRdb reprocessing: public reads trimmed at Q25 with fastp, clones called with MiXCR, in-frame beta chains kept. CDR3 protein sequences are deduplicated, and each keeps its most common genes and DNA. The V and J calls were determined by TCRdb, not by the authors. The sample has about 66,000 distinct CDR3 sequences on record, roughly 94% of them singletons. 0.55% to 0.7% of the sample is in the top ten clones.

The sample is drawn from a study of CD8 T cells in Susac syndrome (dated by TCRdb to about 2019). The study in broad terms: The study used repertoire sequencing to test whether antigen drove CD8+ T cell activation and differentiation in Susac syndrome. Clonality of the CD8+ T cell repertoire was compared between roughly 13 healthy donors, about 14 Susac syndrome patients and fewer than 16 multiple sclerosis patients.

Peripheral blood CD8+ and CD4+ T cells from healthy donors, Susac syndrome patients and multiple sclerosis patients were profiled using high-throughput TCR beta sequencing. The multiple sclerosis controls were treatment-naive patients whose relapsing-remitting disease, either stable or active, fulfilled the revised McDonald criteria. Bulk CD8+ and CD4+ T cells were purified by magnetic negative isolation, whereas CD8+ TEMRA cells were enriched by FACS. Blood was collected in EDTA tubes and processed within 24 hours, with PBMCs isolated through density gradient centrifugation. PBMCs intended for TCR sequencing were cryopreserved in liquid nitrogen and were subsequently thawed in a 37 degrees C water bath. The sorted or isolated CD4+, CD8+ and CD8+ TEMRA cells had a purity of 90% or higher. The CDR3, cysteine through phenylalanine, is 13 amino acids long. CDR3 DNA is the only sequence kept; it has 39 bases, read in frame from the first base. Cut back by 6 bases and 4 bases, the V and J ends lie 15 bases apart. The germline V gene (reference sequence) gives CDR1 as GTSNPN and CDR2 as SVGIG.

General conclusions and limits of the study: The number of individuals in the TCR sequencing and HLA analysis was acknowledged as relatively small.

The sequence joins TRBV30 to TRBJ1-1; the D segment could be TRBD1, given 6 matching bases. The material sequenced was CD8+ T cells from PBMCs. This TCR came from a human donor with multiple sclerosis. The nucleotide sequence is TGTGCCTGCCCCACAGGGTCCCCCACTGAAGCTTTCTTT. It specifies CACPTGSPTEAFF.